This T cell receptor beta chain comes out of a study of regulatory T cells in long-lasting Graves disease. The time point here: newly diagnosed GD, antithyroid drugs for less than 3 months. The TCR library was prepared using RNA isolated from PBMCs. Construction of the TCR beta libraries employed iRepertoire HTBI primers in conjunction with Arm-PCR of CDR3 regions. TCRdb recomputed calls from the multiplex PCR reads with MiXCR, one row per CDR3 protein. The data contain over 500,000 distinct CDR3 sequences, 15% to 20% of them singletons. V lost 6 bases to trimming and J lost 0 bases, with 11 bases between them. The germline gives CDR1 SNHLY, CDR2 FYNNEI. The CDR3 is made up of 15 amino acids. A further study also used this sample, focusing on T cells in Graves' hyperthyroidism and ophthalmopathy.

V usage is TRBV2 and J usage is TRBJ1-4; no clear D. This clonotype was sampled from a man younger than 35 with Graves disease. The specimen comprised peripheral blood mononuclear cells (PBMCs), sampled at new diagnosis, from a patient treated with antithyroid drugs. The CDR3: CASRRTDSTNEKLFF. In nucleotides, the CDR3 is TGTGCCAGCAGACGGACTGACTCAACTAATGAAAAACTGTTTTTT. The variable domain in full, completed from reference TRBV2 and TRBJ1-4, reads EPEVTQTPSHQVTQMGQEVILRCVPISNHLYFYWYRQILGQKVEFLVSFYNNEISEKSEIFDDQFSVERPDGSNFTLKIRSTKLEDSAMYFCASRRTDSTNEKLFFGSGTQLSVL.